This is a list of T cell receptor beta chains from one sample in a study of T cells in Graves' hyperthyroidism and ophthalmopathy. MiXCR, applied by TCRdb to the multiplex PCR reads, yields one record per CDR3 protein. Of a few hundred thousand distinct CDR3 sequences listed, 15% to 18% were seen once; the top ten hold around 6.6%. Source material: blood. These receptors originate from a woman aged 25 to 39 with Graves' hyperthyroidism. Both conserved end residues are part of each CDR3. Each record gives: CDR3 DNA, CDR3 protein, V gene, D gene, J gene, clone size. The D gene is left open where the match is weak. For some rows the clone size is stated as once, few or many, or as a class when expanded; others skip it.

CDR3nt: TGTGCCAGCAGCTTACTAGCGGGAGAACATAACATTCAGTACTTC
CDR3aa: CASSLLAGEHNIQYF
v_gene: TRBV7-2
d_gene: TRBD2
j_gene: TRBJ2-4
abundance: many

CDR3nt: TGTGCCAGCAGCCCCGGGACAGGGCTTCTATCTGAGTACTTC
CDR3aa: CASSPGTGLLSEYF
v_gene: TRBV5-1
d_gene: TRBD1
j_gene: TRBJ2-5
abundance: -

CDR3nt: TGTGCCTGGAGTGTACGGGATGGTCGTGGAGATACGCAGTATTTT
CDR3aa: CAWSVRDGRGDTQYF
v_gene: TRBV30
d_gene: -
j_gene: TRBJ2-3
abundance: many

CDR3nt: TGTGCCAGCAGCTCTCATGAACAGGGGGCAACTTTCTTT
CDR3aa: CASSSHEQGATFF
v_gene: TRBV11-2
d_gene: TRBD1
j_gene: TRBJ1-1
abundance: few

CDR3nt: TGTGCCAGCAGTTTATTCCCCCCGGGGGTCGTCGGGGAGCTGTTTTTT
CDR3aa: CASSLFPPGVVGELFF
v_gene: TRBV27
d_gene: -
j_gene: TRBJ2-2
abundance: -

CDR3nt: TGTGCCAGCAGTTTGGAGGGTTTCGACTACGAGCAGTACTTC
CDR3aa: CASSLEGFDYEQYF
v_gene: TRBV12-3/TRBV12-4
d_gene: -
j_gene: TRBJ2-7
abundance: many

CDR3nt: TGTGCCTGGAGTGTAGGTCAGGAAAATCAGCCCCAGCATTTT
CDR3aa: CAWSVGQENQPQHF
v_gene: TRBV30
d_gene: -
j_gene: TRBJ1-5
abundance: many

CDR3nt: TGTGCCAGCAGTGTTAAGCTGACAGGGGTTATTGGTGAGCAGTTCTTC
CDR3aa: CASSVKLTGVIGEQFF
v_gene: TRBV6-4
d_gene: TRBD1
j_gene: TRBJ2-1
abundance: few

CDR3nt: TGTGCCAGCTCACCCGGACAGGGCCATGGCTACACCTTC
CDR3aa: CASSPGQGHGYTF
v_gene: TRBV18
d_gene: TRBD1
j_gene: TRBJ1-2
abundance: many

CDR3nt: TGCAGCGTTGAGACCAGGGGACTAGCGGAGAGCTCCTACAATGAGCAGTTCTTC
CDR3aa: CSVETRGLAESSYNEQFF
v_gene: TRBV29-1
d_gene: TRBD2
j_gene: TRBJ2-1
abundance: few

CDR3nt: TGCGCCAGCAGGAGGGTGGGGGGACAGAACACTGAAGCTTTCTTT
CDR3aa: CASRRVGGQNTEAFF
v_gene: TRBV4-1
d_gene: -
j_gene: TRBJ1-1
abundance: -

CDR3nt: TGTGCCAGCAGCGGGTACCTAGCGGGATCCGGGAATGAGCAGTTCTTC
CDR3aa: CASSGYLAGSGNEQFF
v_gene: TRBV7-2
d_gene: TRBD2
j_gene: TRBJ2-1
abundance: -

CDR3nt: TGTGCCAGCAGAACGGCCACAGATACGCAGTATTTT
CDR3aa: CASRTATDTQYF
v_gene: TRBV5-5
d_gene: -
j_gene: TRBJ2-3
abundance: many

CDR3nt: TGTGCCATCAGTCCCCCGGGGGACCACGAGCAGTACTTC
CDR3aa: CAISPPGDHEQYF
v_gene: TRBV10-3
d_gene: -
j_gene: TRBJ2-7
abundance: few

CDR3nt: TGTGCCAGCAGCGTAGTACTAGCGGGTGCATCATCCTACAATGAGCAGTTCTTC
CDR3aa: CASSVVLAGASSYNEQFF
v_gene: TRBV9
d_gene: TRBD2
j_gene: TRBJ2-1
abundance: -

CDR3nt: TGTGCCAGTAGCGACAGGGGAGGGATCGGATACACTGAAGCTTTCTTT
CDR3aa: CASSDRGGIGYTEAFF
v_gene: TRBV19
d_gene: TRBD1
j_gene: TRBJ1-1
abundance: many